The 9 T cell receptor beta chains below all came from one sample that was sequenced in a study of cytomegalovirus exposure and HLA in healthy donors (dated by TCRdb to the late 2010s). The library was prepared using the immunoSEQ multiplex PCR assay. For the multiplex PCR, a mixture combining 60 forward primers for TCR Vbeta segments and 13 reverse primers for TCR Jbeta segments was used. Drawn from immuneACCESS, this table holds only the in-frame rearrangements with V and J called that TCRdb kept. Clones are partly lost; checked studies trace under half to an unresolved V gene and leave the rest unexplained. Here the sample has about 160,000 clones; over 65% occur a single time. The ten top clones hold less than 8.5% of the sample. The sequenced sample consisted of PBMCs. The receptors originated from a man aged 35-49 years in good health and CMV-seropositive.

In its sample, this clone was seen a few times. The rearrangement links TRBV9 to TRBJ1-1; TRBD1 matches 8 bases. This CDR3 spans 15 amino acids. Germline CDR1 and CDR2: SGDLS and YYNGEE. V lost 0 bases to trimming and J lost 4 bases; unmatched junction nucleotides: 5. This chain's CDR3 is CASSVASGQGTEAFF. The CDR3 bases are TGTGCCAGCAGCGTAGCGAGTGGACAGGGCACTGAAGCTTTCTTT.

The chain joins TRBV7-9 to TRBJ2-7; 8 bases are shared with TRBD1. V was clipped by 5 bases and J by 5 bases; unmatched bases: 11. Germline V lookup: CDR1 SEHNR, CDR2 FQNEAQ (reference sequence). This CDR3 region has 15 residues. CDR3 loop: CASSPRTGYIDEQYF. The CDR3 region has the DNA TGTGCCAGCAGCCCGCGGACAGGGTACATCGACGAGCAGTACTTC.

This rearrangement joins TRBV4-3 to TRBJ2-2, with D uncertain. CDR3 length: 17 residues. V was trimmed by 0 bases and J by 0 bases, leaving 11 bases between them. CDR1 is LGHNA and CDR2 is YSLEER in the germline V gene. DNA for the CDR3: TGCGCCAGCAGCCAAGATTACAGAGCCGCGAACACCGGGGAGCTGTTTTTT. As protein: CASSQDYRAANTGELFF.

Here the CDR3 DNA reads TGTGCCAGCAGTTCGACGCGCGGCGGGACAGGGGGGGAGCAGTACTTC. Protein product: CASSSTRGGTGGEQYF. The chain links TRBV27 to TRBJ2-5; 11 bases are a match to TRBD1. Trimming cost V 4 bases and J 11 bases; bases outside gene matches: 15. The CDR3 loop spans 16 amino acids. The germline V gene has CDR1 MNHEY and CDR2 SMNVEV (reference sequence).

V and J are TRBV6-1 and TRBJ2-5, with TRBD2 identical over 14 bases. V shed 8 bases and J 5 bases; nucleotides not matched to a gene: 7. The CDR3 consists of 15 residues. CDR1 is MNHNS, CDR2 SASEGT, per germline. This CDR3 reads CASQGLAGARETQYF. The CDR3 nucleotides read TGTGCCAGCCAGGGACTAGCGGGAGCGCGGGAGACCCAGTACTTC.

The chain links TRBV4-2 to TRBJ2-3, with TRBD2 as a possible D gene (6 bases). From germline, CDR1 is LGHNA and CDR2 YNFKEQ. Trimming removed 4 bases at V and 4 bases at J, with 18 bases between. The CDR3 has 16 residues. Written as DNA, the CDR3 is TGTGCCAGCAGCCCAGCCGGGACTTCTGTACCAGATACGCAGTATTTT. It yields the protein CASSPAGTSVPDTQYF.

The chain employs TRBV5-1 and TRBJ1-2; 9 bases line up with TRBD1. The V and J ends lost 1 base and 2 bases, in that order; junction bases with no gene match: 3. Per the germline V gene, CDR1 is SGHRS and CDR2 is YFSETQ. The CDR3 is 15 amino acids. The DNA for the CDR3 is TGCGCCAGCAGCTTGTTACAGGGGGCAAACTATGGCTACACCTTC. Encoded protein: CASSLLQGANYGYTF.

The V gene is TRBV10-3, the J gene TRBJ2-3, with 9 bases aligning to TRBD2. The CDR3 has 16 amino acids. V lost 10 bases, J lost 4 bases, and 15 bases stayed unmatched. Germline V gives CDR1 ENHRY, CDR2 SYGVKD. This CDR3 is CATLPGSGGRADTQYF. The CDR3 bases are TGTGCCACCCTCCCGGGAAGCGGGGGGCGGGCAGATACGCAGTATTTT.

The J gene is TRBJ2-5, the V gene TRBV30; D is undetermined. The end of the DNA is better explained by TRBJ2-7, so the J call may be wrong. The CDR3 sequence is 13 residues long. The germline V gene has CDR1 GTSNPN and CDR2 SVGIG (reference sequence). The CDR3 nucleotides read TGTGCCTGGAGTGTACAATCTAGGAGCGAGCAGTACTTC. Protein sequence: CAWSVQSRSEQYF.